The 20 T cell receptor beta chains below all came from one sample that was sequenced in a study of cytomegalovirus exposure and HLA in healthy donors. The primer mix had 60 Vbeta and 13 Jbeta primers. Sequencing was performed with immunoSEQ multiplex PCR; in TCRdb, only in-frame clones are kept and a portion is missing. Counted here are fewer than 30,000 clones, 62% occurring once; the ten biggest clones make up approximately 42%. Sequencing used PBMCs. These TCRs come from a male donor in good health and CMV-seropositive.

This clone was counted a single time. V and J are TRBV5-1 and TRBJ2-7; the match to TRBD2 covers 11 bases. With V trimmed by 2 bases and J by 7 bases, 11 bases remained unmatched. CDR1 and CDR2 (germline): SGHRS, YFSETQ. The CDR3 loop spans 16 amino acids. Here the CDR3 reads CASSLTIAGGPREQYF. In nucleotides, the CDR3 is TGCGCCAGCAGCTTAACAATAGCGGGAGGGCCTAGAGAGCAGTACTTC.

This rearrangement joins TRBV6-5 to TRBJ2-7; possibly TRBD2 for D (6 bases). This CDR3 spans 13 amino acids. Germline V gene lookup returns CDR1 MNHEY and CDR2 SVGAGI. Trimming removed 3 bases at V and 6 bases at J, with 12 bases between. CDR3 in amino acids: CASSYTGGPEQYF. The DNA for the CDR3 is TGTGCCAGCAGTTATACCGGGGGACCCGAGCAGTACTTC.

This chain uses TRBV2 with TRBJ1-6; tentative D call: TRBD1 (6 bases). V was trimmed by 4 bases and J by 5 bases, leaving 9 bases between them. Germline V gene lookup returns CDR1 SNHLY and CDR2 FYNNEI. This CDR3 contains 14 residues. CDR3 residues: CASSGTVNNSPLHF. CDR3 DNA: TGTGCCAGCAGTGGGACAGTTAATAATTCACCCCTCCACTTT.

With regard to this clone: An end of the junction does not agree with germline; a read error may underlie this. The gene calls are TRBV30 and TRBJ2-1; 11 nucleotides match TRBD2. The CDR3 length is 13 residues. CDR1 is GTSNPN and CDR2 is SVGIG in the germline V gene (reference sequence). CDR3 nucleotides: TGTGCCTGGAGTGTGAATAGCGGGAGGGCCCTGGTCTTC. Encoded protein: CAWSVNSGRALVF.

This chain uses TRBV19 with TRBJ2-7; D gene uncertain. With 6 bases removed from V and 1 base from J, the gap between germline ends came to 13 bases. From germline, CDR1 is LNHDA and CDR2 SQIVND (reference sequence). The CDR3 length is 14 residues. CDR3 in DNA: TGTGCCAGTAGGGATCGACTCGGGTCCTACGAGCAGTACTTC. This gives the protein CASRDRLGSYEQYF.

This clone was observed a few times. The chain is built from TRBV6-4 and TRBJ1-2; D is unresolved. From germline, CDR1 is MRHNA and CDR2 SNTAGT. The V end was cut by 0 bases, the J end by 7 bases, with 6 bases between. The length of the CDR3 is 12 residues. CDR3 coding DNA: TGTGCCAGCAGTGACTCGACTGTTGGCTACACCTTC. This translates into CASSDSTVGYTF.

The chain uses TRBV9 and TRBJ1-1, with TRBD1 matching 10 bases. The V segment lost 3 bases and the J segment 5 bases; nucleotides outside the gene matches: 7. This CDR3 has 15 amino acids. Germline assignment: CDR1 SGDLS and CDR2 YYNGEE. CDR3 sequence (DNA): TGTGCCAGCAGCGCGCCTGACAGGGGGCGAACTGAAGCTTTCTTT. Translated, it gives CASSAPDRGRTEAFF.

The CDR3 region is CASSTSGGGTPLHF. CDR3 DNA: TGTGCCAGCAGCACATCAGGGGGCGGGACACCCCTCCACTTT. The chain recombines TRBV9 with TRBJ1-6; 8 bases are shared with TRBD1. The length of the CDR3 is 14 residues. Unmatched junction bases numbered 8, after V lost 4 bases and J lost 11 bases. Germline CDR1 reads SGDLS; CDR2 reads YYNGEE.

The chain couples TRBV5-8 to TRBJ1-2; 10 bases match TRBD1. Germline-derived CDR1 and CDR2 are SGHTS and YDEGEE. The CDR3 sequence is 15 residues long. The V and J ends lost 0 bases and 8 bases, in that order; junction bases with no gene match: 7. DNA for the CDR3: TGTGCCAGCAGCTTGGCGGGACAGGGGAGAGGAGGCTACACCTTC. Encoded protein: CASSLAGQGRGGYTF.

This clone has only one observation. The chain uses TRBV7-2 and TRBJ2-1; TRBD2 agrees at 10 bases. Losses at the gene ends were 5 bases for V and 6 bases for J; bases not matched to a gene: 10. This CDR3 spans 16 amino acids. Germline lookup yields CDR1 SGHTA and CDR2 FQGNSA. The DNA for the CDR3 is TGTGCCAGCAGCCCTGTAGCGGGAGGCCGGGGCAATGAGCAGTTCTTC. It yields the protein CASSPVAGGRGNEQFF.

The J gene is TRBJ2-7, the V gene TRBV6-5, with a weak D call TRBD1 (5 bases). Germline-derived CDR1 and CDR2 are MNHEY and SVGAGI. The CDR3 is 12 residues long. V shed 6 bases and J shed 5 bases, with 11 bases lying between them. CDR3 nucleotides: TGTGCCAGCAGGGGCAGGGCGCACGAGCAGTACTTC. This codes for CASRGRAHEQYF.

This clone has just one count. The V and J genes are TRBV6-1 and TRBJ1-2; no clear D. The CDR3 runs 14 residues. Germline-derived CDR1 and CDR2 are MNHNS and SASEGT. Trimming took off 7 bases at V and 0 bases at J, with 12 bases between the two ends. CDR3 amino acids: CASMWLAANYGYTF. CDR3 DNA sequence: TGTGCCAGCATGTGGCTGGCAGCTAACTATGGCTACACCTTC.

V usage is TRBV1 and J usage is TRBJ2-7; TRBD2 is taken as the D call from the table, unchecked against the DNA. TRBV1 is a recognized pseudogene. CDR3 length equals 19 residues. The CDR3 DNA reads TGCACCAGCAGCCATCCGACGCACTCGACTAGCGGGACTATTACCGGGCAGTACTTC. Its protein product is CTSSHPTHSTSGTITGQYF.

V gene TRBV30 combines with J gene TRBJ1-2; 7 positions match TRBD1. The germline CDR1 and CDR2 sequences are GTSNPN and SVGIG (reference sequence). The CDR3 sequence is 13 residues long. V trimming: 0 bases; J trimming: 6 bases; junction bases outside the gene matches: 4. CDR3 nucleotide sequence: TGTGCCTGGAGTGTACAGGGGAACCATGGCTACACCTTC. This encodes CAWSVQGNHGYTF.

This clone was counted a few times. The rearrangement joins TRBV11-3 to TRBJ2-1; tentative D call: TRBD1 (5 bases). The CDR3 extends over 15 amino acids. V was shortened by 0 bases and J by 2 bases, with 8 bases between the two germline ends. Germline V gives CDR1 SGHNT, CDR2 YENEEA. CDR3 DNA: TGTGCCAGCAGCTTAGAACAGGCCACCTACAATGAGCAGTTCTTC. Its translation is CASSLEQATYNEQFF.

This clone was observed a handful of times. CDR3 in amino acids: CASSPSGAGGPDTQYF. The CDR3 DNA reads as TGTGCCAGCAGCCCATCGGGGGCGGGAGGGCCAGATACGCAGTATTTT. The V and J genes are TRBV4-2 and TRBJ2-3, with 9 bases lining up with TRBD2. The CDR3 runs 16 residues. The germline CDR1 and CDR2 sequences are LGHNA and YNFKEQ. J lost 4 bases, V lost 4 bases, and 9 bases had no gene match.

The V and J genes are TRBV5-4 and TRBJ2-4, with 10 bases matching TRBD2. J was trimmed by 2 bases and V by 0 bases; bases with no gene match: 2. The germline gives CDR1 SGHNT, CDR2 YYREEE (reference sequence). The CDR3 has 16 amino acids. The CDR3 sequence is CASSLGSGRTKNIQYF. CDR3 nucleotides: TGTGCCAGCAGCTTGGGTAGCGGGAGGACCAAAAACATTCAGTACTTC.

CDR3 coding DNA: TGTGCCAGCAGTGTACAGCTGAACACCGGGGAGCTGTTTTTT. It encodes CASSVQLNTGELFF. The chain uses TRBV6-1 and TRBJ2-2, with unresolved D. Trimming cost V 4 bases and J 1 base, with 7 bases left between them. CDR1 is MNHNS, CDR2 SASEGT, per germline. The CDR3 totals 14 residues.

This clone occurred a few times. This CDR3 reads CASSLGDRDHSPLHF. In DNA, the CDR3 is TGTGCCAGCAGTTTAGGGGACAGGGATCATTCACCCCTCCACTTT. The J gene is TRBJ1-6, the V gene TRBV6-5, with TRBD1 identical over 9 bases. The CDR3 is 15 residues long. The V and J ends lost 4 bases and 8 bases, in that order; junction bases with no gene match: 6. Germline V gives CDR1 MNHEY, CDR2 SVGAGI.

The chain couples TRBV4-1 to TRBJ2-2; D may be TRBD2 (5 bases). Germline values: CDR1 MGHRA, CDR2 YSYEKL. There are 14 residues in the CDR3. The V end lost 0 bases, the J end lost 5 bases, and 7 bases lay between the germline ends. In DNA, the CDR3 is TGCGCCAGCAGCCAAGATTCGGGGACCGGGGAGCTGTTTTTT. Its protein product is CASSQDSGTGELFF.